This TCR beta chain emerged from a study of control samples from healthy donors and cancer patients. Assay: immunoSEQ multiplex PCR; the TCRdb copy retains only in-frame clones and omits some. The table includes around 140,000 clones, under 95% detected once. The sample taken for sequencing was blood. The sequence was obtained from a man younger than 30 in good health.

The CDR3 region is CASSDPYEQYF. In nucleotides, the CDR3 is TGTGCCAGCAGCGACCCCTACGAGCAGTACTTC. This rearrangement joins TRBV28 to TRBJ2-7; D gene ambiguous. Trimming left V 6 bases short and J 2 bases short, with 5 bases between. The CDR3 runs 11 residues. Germline V CDR1 and CDR2: MDHEN, SYDVKM.